These T cell receptor beta chains were read from a single sample in a study of cytomegalovirus exposure and HLA in healthy donors. Sequencing used immunoSEQ multiplex PCR; TCRdb keeps in-frame clones, though not all of them. Its clone listing holds 20,000 to 25,000 clones. Sequencing was carried out using PBMCs. The receptors stem from a male donor in good health and CMV-seropositive. Each CDR3 is given with its conserved first and last residue. The D gene is left open where the match is weak. Clone size, where shown, is once, few, many, or a class for clones that have expanded.

clone size	V gene	D gene	J gene	CDR3 DNA	CDR3 protein
-	TRBV6-1	-	TRBJ1-3	TGTGCCAGCAGTGCCATGAGGAGAGCTGGAAACACCATATATTTT	CASSAMRRAGNTIYF
-	TRBV2	-	TRBJ2-1	TGTGCCAGCAATTTCGATCCCGGGGGAGGCTCCTACAATGAGCAGTTCTTC	CASNFDPGGGSYNEQFF
-	TRBV5-1	TRBD1	TRBJ2-7	TGCGCCAGCAGCTCGGACAGGGGCCACGAGCAGTACTTC	CASSSDRGHEQYF
-	TRBV9	-	TRBJ1-5	TGTGCCAGCAGCGTAGGGACAGAGGATCAGCCCCAGCATTTT	CASSVGTEDQPQHF
-	TRBV4-1	-	TRBJ1-1	TGCGCCAGCAGCCTTAGACAGCTCATGAACACTGAAGCTTTCTTT	CASSLRQLMNTEAFF
-	TRBV5-1	-	TRBJ2-4	TGCGCCAGCAGCGGTGGAGTGGCCAAAAACATTCAGTACTTC	CASSGGVAKNIQYF
-	TRBV9	TRBD1	TRBJ1-1	TGTGCCAGCAGCCTTAATCCGGGACAGGGAAACACTGAAGCTTTCTTT	CASSLNPGQGNTEAFF
-	TRBV5-1	TRBD1	TRBJ2-7	TGCGCCAGCAGCTGGACAGGGGAAGGATACGAGCAGTACTTC	CASSWTGEGYEQYF
-	TRBV9	TRBD2	TRBJ2-1	TGTGCCAGCAGCGTTAGTATTAGCGGGGCAAGCTCCTACAATGAGCAGTTCTTC	CASSVSISGASSYNEQFF
-	TRBV28	TRBD1	TRBJ1-2	TGTGCCAGCAGTTTAGGGACAGGGGGCCGTGTCTATGGCTACACCTTC	CASSLGTGGRVYGYTF
-	TRBV9	TRBD1	TRBJ1-2	TGTGCCAGCAGCGTGACGGGACAGCAAAGCTATGGCTACACCTTC	CASSVTGQQSYGYTF
-	TRBV30	-	TRBJ1-1	TGTGCCTGGAGCGTTAAAGAAGCTTTCTTT	CAWSVKEAFF
-	TRBV5-1	-	TRBJ2-5	TGCGCCAGCAGCCCGAGGTCGGGGGAGACCCAGTACTTC	CASSPRSGETQYF
-	TRBV6-1	TRBD2	TRBJ2-1	TGTGCCAGCAGCATAGCGGGGGGATACAATGAGCAGTTCTTC	CASSIAGGYNEQFF
-	TRBV5-1	-	TRBJ1-1	TGCGCCAGCAGTCAGACATCCATGAACACTGAAGCTTTCTTT	CASSQTSMNTEAFF
-	TRBV29-1	-	TRBJ1-1	TGCAGCGTGGGGGTCAGGGGAGGGGAAACTGAAGCTTTCTTT	CSVGVRGGETEAFF
-	TRBV4-1	-	TRBJ2-7	TGCGCCAGCAGCCAAGTCGGTAACGTATACGAGCAGTACTTC	CASSQVGNVYEQYF
-	TRBV6-1	-	TRBJ1-1	TGTGCCAGCAGATCAGGGGAGAACACTGAAGCTTTCTTT	CASRSGENTEAFF
-	TRBV5-3	TRBD1	TRBJ2-2	TGTGCCAGAAGCGTGGCCCCGGGACAGGGGGCTTCCGGGGAGCTGTTTTTT	CARSVAPGQGASGELFF
-	TRBV7-6	TRBD2	TRBJ2-3	TGTGCCAGCAGCTTAGGGGTAGCGGGAACTGGCACAGATACGCAGTATTTT	CASSLGVAGTGTDTQYF
-	TRBV9	TRBD2	TRBJ2-2	TGTGCCAGTGGTGGGGGTAGCGGGAAGATCGTGAACACCGGGGAGCTGTTTTTT	CASGGGSGKIVNTGELFF
-	TRBV6-1	-	TRBJ2-2	TGTGCCGCCCGGGGAACAGGGCTGACCGGGGAGCTGTTTTTT	CAARGTGLTGELFF
-	TRBV30	-	TRBJ2-7	TGTGCCTGGAGTGCCTCCCACGAGCAGTACTTC	CAWSASHEQYF
-	TRBV7-7	TRBD2	TRBJ2-1	TGTGCCAGCAGCCCGGGAGGGGGATACAATGAGCAGTTCTTC	CASSPGGGYNEQFF
medium-sized	TRBV6-4	TRBD2	TRBJ2-1	TGTGCCAGCAGTGATAGGCTAGCGGGGTACAATGAGCAGTTCTTC	CASSDRLAGYNEQFF